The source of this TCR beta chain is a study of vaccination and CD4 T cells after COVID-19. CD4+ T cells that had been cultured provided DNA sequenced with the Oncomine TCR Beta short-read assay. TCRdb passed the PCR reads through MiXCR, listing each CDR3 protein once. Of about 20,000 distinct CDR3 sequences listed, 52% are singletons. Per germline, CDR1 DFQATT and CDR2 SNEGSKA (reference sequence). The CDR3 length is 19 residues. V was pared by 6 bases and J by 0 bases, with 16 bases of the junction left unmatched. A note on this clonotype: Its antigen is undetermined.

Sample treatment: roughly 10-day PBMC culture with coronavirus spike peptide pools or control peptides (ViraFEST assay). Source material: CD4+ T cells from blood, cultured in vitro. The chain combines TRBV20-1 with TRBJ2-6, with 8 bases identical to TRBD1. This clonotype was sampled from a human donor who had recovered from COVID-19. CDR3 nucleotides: TGCAGTGCCACAGATTGGGCAGGGGGCTCAGTCTCTGGGGCCAACGTCCTGACTTTC. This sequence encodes CSATDWAGGSVSGANVLTF.